This T cell receptor beta chain was obtained from a study of tissue T cells after allogeneic stem cell transplantation. Libraries were prepared by immunoSEQ multiplex PCR; TCRdb keeps only in-frame clonotypes and omits some of them. Found here are about 7,500 clones, over 40% of them singletons; the top ten hold under 9%. The time point is: mouse harvest day 7 after allogeneic transplant. The graft held 10^6 splenic CD5+ T cells and 10^7 T-cell-depleted bone marrow cells. The study's findings and limits: Few T cell clones were shared across patients, but motif clusters showed tissue-specific shared signatures. Tissue-detected TCR repertoire was only partly captured by blood and spleen T cells.

Remarks on this clone: Its antigen is as yet unknown. These gene names are mouse names.

The TCR was taken from a female BALB/c mouse given C57BL/6 T cells with graft-versus-host disease after an allogeneic hematopoietic cell transplant. Source material: gut tissue.

CDR3 DNA, as far as it was read: TGTGCCAGCAGTGATGCATCGGGACAAAAATATGAACAGTAC. This translates into CASSDASGQKYEQY. The entire CDR3 protein reads CASSDASGQKYEQYF. This chain uses TRBV13-1 with TRBJ2-7, with D perhaps matching TRBD1 (6 bases). With the read ending 1 residue before the CDR3 end, the germline J gene is used to fill in that end. With 0 bases removed from V and 4 bases from J, the gap between germline ends came to 14 bases. The V gene's germline CDR1 is NSHNY and CDR2 SYGAGN. The CDR3 length is 15 residues.